Sequencing of this TCR beta chain was carried out in a study of OX40 agonist ivuxolimab in advanced cancers. Overall study: Ivuxolimab is a fully human IgG2 antibody that activates OX40 (CD134). Patients undergoing dose escalation presented with hepatocellular carcinoma, melanoma, renal cell or head and neck cancer. Partial responses were achieved by three patients, one with hepatocellular carcinoma and two with cutaneous melanoma. Study-wide results and caveats: Antigen specificity of clonally expanded peripheral T cells was not established.

The CDR3 length is 14 residues. Germline CDR1 and CDR2: SQVTM and ANQGSEA. The V segment lost 5 bases and the J segment 7 bases; nucleotides outside the gene matches: 7. With regard to this clone: No antigen is known for it.

Repertoires were generated with immunoSEQ multiplex PCR, while TCRdb's copy carries only in-frame clones and drops some. The repertoire holds tens of thousands of clones, approximately 70% seen once, with about a fifth in the top ten. The chain couples TRBV29-1 to TRBJ1-4, with 10 bases lining up with TRBD1. This TCR came from an adult with an advanced solid tumor such as melanoma, head and neck, liver or kidney cancer. Here the sequenced sample was CD4+ or CD8+ T cells sorted from blood, taken in a trial of the OX40 agonist ivuxolimab. The CDR3 DNA follows: TGCAGCGTTATGACAGGGGGCGTCGGTGAAAAACTGTTTTTT. Amino acids: CSVMTGGVGEKLFF.